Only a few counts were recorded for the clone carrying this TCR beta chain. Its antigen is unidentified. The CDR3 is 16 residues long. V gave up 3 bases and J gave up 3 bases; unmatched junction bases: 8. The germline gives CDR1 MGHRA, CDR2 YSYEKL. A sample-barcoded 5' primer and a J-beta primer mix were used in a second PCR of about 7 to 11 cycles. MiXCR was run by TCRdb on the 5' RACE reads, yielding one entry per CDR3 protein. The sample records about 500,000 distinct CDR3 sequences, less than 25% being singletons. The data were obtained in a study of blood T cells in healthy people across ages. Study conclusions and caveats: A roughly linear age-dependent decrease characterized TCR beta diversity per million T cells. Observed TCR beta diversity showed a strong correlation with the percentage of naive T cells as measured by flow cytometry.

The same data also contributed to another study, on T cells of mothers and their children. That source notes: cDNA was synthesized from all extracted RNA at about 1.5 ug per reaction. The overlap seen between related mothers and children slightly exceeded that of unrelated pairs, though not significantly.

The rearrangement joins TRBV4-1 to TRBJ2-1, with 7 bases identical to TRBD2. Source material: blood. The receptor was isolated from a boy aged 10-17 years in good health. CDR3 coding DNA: TGCGCCAGCAGCCAGGTGGCTAGCGGATACTACAATGAGCAGTTCTTC. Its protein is CASSQVASGYYNEQFF.